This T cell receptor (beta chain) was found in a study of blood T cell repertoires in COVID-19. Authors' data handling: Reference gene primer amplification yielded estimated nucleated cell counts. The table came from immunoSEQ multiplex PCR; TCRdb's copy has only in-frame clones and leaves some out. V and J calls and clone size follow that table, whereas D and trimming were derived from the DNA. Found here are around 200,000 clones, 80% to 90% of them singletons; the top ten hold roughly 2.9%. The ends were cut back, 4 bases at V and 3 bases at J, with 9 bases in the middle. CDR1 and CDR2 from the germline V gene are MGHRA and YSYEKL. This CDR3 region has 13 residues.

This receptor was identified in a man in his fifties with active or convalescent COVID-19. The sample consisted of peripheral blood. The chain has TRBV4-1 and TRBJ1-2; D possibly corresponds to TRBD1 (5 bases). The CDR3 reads CASSRTPDYGYTF. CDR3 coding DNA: TGCGCCAGCAGCCGGACACCAGACTATGGCTACACCTTC.